The sequence of this T cell receptor (beta chain) was determined in a study of cytomegalovirus exposure and HLA in healthy donors. Germline CDR1 reads MNHEY; CDR2 reads SMNVEV (reference sequence). The CDR3 consists of 13 residues. The germline V and J ends were trimmed by 5 bases and 6 bases, with 11 bases remaining between them. PCR involved 60 Vbeta and 13 Jbeta primers. The method was immunoSEQ multiplex PCR; TCRdb's version includes in-frame clones alone and lacks a portion of them. This sample yields about 190,000 clones, of which around 75% are seen a single time; around 3.3% belongs to the top ten.

The sequence was obtained from a woman in her thirties in good health and CMV-seropositive. The chain carries TRBV27 and TRBJ2-1; D is unclear. Sequenced material: PBMCs. CDR3 coding DNA: TGTGCCAGCAGTACTAACCCATCCAATGAGCAGTTCTTC. As protein: CASSTNPSNEQFF.